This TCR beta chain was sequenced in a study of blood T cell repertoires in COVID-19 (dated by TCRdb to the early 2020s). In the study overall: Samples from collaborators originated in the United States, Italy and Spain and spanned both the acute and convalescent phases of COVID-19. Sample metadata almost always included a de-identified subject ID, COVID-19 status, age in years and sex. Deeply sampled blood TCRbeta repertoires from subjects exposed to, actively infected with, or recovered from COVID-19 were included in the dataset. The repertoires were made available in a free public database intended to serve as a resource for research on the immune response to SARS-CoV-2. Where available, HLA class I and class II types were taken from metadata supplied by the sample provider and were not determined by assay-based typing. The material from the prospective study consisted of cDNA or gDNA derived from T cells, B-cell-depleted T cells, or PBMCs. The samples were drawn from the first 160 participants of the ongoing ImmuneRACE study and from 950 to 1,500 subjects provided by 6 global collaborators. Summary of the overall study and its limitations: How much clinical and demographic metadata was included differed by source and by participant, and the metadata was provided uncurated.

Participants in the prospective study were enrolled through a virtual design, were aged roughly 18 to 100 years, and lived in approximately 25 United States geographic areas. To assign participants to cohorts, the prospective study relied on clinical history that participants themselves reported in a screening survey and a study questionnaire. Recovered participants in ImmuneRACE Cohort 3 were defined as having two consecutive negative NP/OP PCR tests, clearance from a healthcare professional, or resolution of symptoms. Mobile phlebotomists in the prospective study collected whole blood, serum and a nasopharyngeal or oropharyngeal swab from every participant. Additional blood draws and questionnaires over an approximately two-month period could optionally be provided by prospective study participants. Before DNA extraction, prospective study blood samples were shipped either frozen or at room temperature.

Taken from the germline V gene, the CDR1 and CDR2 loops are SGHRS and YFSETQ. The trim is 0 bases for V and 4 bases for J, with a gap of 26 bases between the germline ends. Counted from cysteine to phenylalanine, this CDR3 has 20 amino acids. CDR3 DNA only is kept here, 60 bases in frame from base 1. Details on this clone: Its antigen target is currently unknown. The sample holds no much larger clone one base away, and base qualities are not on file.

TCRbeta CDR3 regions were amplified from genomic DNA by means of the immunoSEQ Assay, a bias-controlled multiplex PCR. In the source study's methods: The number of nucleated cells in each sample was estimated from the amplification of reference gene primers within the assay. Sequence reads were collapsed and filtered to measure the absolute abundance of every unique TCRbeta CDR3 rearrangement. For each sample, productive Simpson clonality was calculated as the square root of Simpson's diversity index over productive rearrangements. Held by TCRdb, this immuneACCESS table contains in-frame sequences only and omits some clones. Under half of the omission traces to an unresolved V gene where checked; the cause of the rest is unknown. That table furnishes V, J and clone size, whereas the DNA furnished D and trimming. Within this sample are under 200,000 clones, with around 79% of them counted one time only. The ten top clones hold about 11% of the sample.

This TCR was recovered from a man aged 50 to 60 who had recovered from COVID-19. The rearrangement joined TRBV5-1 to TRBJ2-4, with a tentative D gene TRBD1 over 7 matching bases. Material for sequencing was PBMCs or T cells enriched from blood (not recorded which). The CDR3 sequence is CASSLDPTQTGDSRKNIQYF. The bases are TGCGCCAGCAGCTTGGATCCCACCCAAACAGGGGACTCGAGGAAAAACATTCAGTACTTC.